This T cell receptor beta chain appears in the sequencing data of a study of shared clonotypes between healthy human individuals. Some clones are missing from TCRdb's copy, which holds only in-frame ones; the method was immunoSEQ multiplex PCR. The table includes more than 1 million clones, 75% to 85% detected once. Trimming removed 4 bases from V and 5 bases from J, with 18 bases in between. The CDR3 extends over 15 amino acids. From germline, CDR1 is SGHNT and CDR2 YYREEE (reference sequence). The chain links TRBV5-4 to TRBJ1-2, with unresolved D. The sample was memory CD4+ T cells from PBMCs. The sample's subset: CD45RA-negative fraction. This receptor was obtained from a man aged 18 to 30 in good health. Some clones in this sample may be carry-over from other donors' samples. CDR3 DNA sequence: TGTGCCAGCAGCCCTCCGGGGAGTCAAGGGTATGGCTACACCTTC. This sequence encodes CASSPPGSQGYGYTF.